These 27 T cell receptor beta chains came from one sample sequenced in a study of T cell responses to AZD1222 COVID-19 vaccine (dated by TCRdb to the early 2020s). Libraries were constructed by the immunoSEQ multiplex PCR assay. TCRdb's version of the immuneACCESS table is confined to in-frame rearrangements and falls short of the full clone set. An unresolved V gene accounts for under half of the shortfall where checked; the remainder is of unknown origin. The sample table lists approximately 150,000 clones, 90% of them with a count of one. The ten largest clones add up to roughly 6.2% of the sample. What the time point label conveys for this sample: about 28 days (+/-7) after the second vaccine dose. The sequences come from peripheral blood, collected 28 days after the second AZD1222 dose. These TCRs come from an adult who received the AZD1222 COVID-19 vaccine.

This rearrangement joins TRBV6-5 to TRBJ2-5; 9 bases are a match to TRBD2. The CDR3 runs to 13 residues. Per germline, CDR1 MNHEY and CDR2 SVGAGI. V lost 6 bases and J lost 5; bases outside the gene matches: 4. The CDR3 sequence: CASSAGGLETQYF. The CDR3 coding sequence is TGTGCCAGCAGCGCGGGGGGGCTGGAGACCCAGTACTTC.

The chain is built from TRBV15 and TRBJ1-5; weak D call: TRBD1 (6 bases). The V end lost 0 bases, the J end lost 4 bases, and 10 bases lay between the germline ends. Germline V lookup: CDR1 LNHNV, CDR2 YYDKDF (reference sequence). CDR3 size: 15 residues. CDR3 sequence reads: CATSREGGFNQPQHF. The CDR3 nucleotides read TGTGCCACCAGCAGAGAAGGGGGTTTTAATCAGCCCCAGCATTTT.

The genes are TRBV12-2 and TRBJ2-5; the listed D gene, TRBD2, was not tested against the DNA. TRBV12-2 is given as a pseudogene. This CDR3 has 12 residues. The CDR3 coding sequence is TGTGCCAGGCGGGGACTAGCTCTTGCCCAGTACTTC. It codes for CARRGLALAQYF.

The table lists this clone with a count of one. V and J are TRBV4-1 and TRBJ2-7, with 14 bases that match TRBD2. The V gene end was trimmed by 2 bases and the J gene end by 7 bases; junction bases not matched to a gene: 7. The CDR3 spans 16 residues. Germline CDR1 and CDR2: MGHRA and YSYEKL. The DNA for the CDR3 is TGCGCCAGCAGCCAATCCGGGACTAGCGGGAGTAGGGAGCAGTACTTC. It yields the protein CASSQSGTSGSREQYF.

V and J are TRBV19 and TRBJ2-7; D is possibly TRBD2 (6 bases). There are 13 residues in the CDR3. The germline V gene encodes CDR1 LNHDA and CDR2 SQIVND (reference sequence). V was cut by 7 bases and J by 2 bases, with 12 bases left in between. The CDR3 sequence: CASKGLGPYEQYF. The CDR3 nucleotides are TGTGCCAGTAAGGGACTCGGACCCTACGAGCAGTACTTC.

The chain has TRBV6-5 and TRBJ2-3; D unresolved. Germline assignment: CDR1 MNHEY and CDR2 SVGAGI. Trimming stripped 6 bases from V and 2 bases from J, with 15 bases between. There are 15 residues in the CDR3. The CDR3 region is CASRTPGRNTDTQYF. As DNA, the CDR3 is TGTGCCAGCAGGACCCCGGGCAGGAACACAGATACGCAGTATTTT.

The chain joins TRBV28 to TRBJ2-1; 10 bases fit TRBD1. Looked up from germline, CDR1 is MDHEN and CDR2 is SYDVKM. The CDR3 extends over 15 amino acids. V trimming: 7 bases; J trimming: 6 bases; junction bases outside the gene matches: 9. The CDR3 sequence: CASTEGTGEANEQFF. CDR3 DNA: TGTGCCAGCACCGAAGGGACAGGGGAGGCCAATGAGCAGTTCTTC.

This clone appeared once. The chain has TRBV19 and TRBJ2-1, with 10 bases identical to TRBD2. V gave up 8 bases and J gave up 1 base; unmatched junction bases: 14. Germline CDR1 is LNHDA and CDR2 is SQIVND (reference sequence). The CDR3 totals 18 residues. CDR3 bases: TGTGCCAGTGCAAAACCCCTCTTTAGCGGGAGGTCCTACAATGAGCAGTTCTTC. It specifies CASAKPLFSGRSYNEQFF.

This clone was detected a few times. The chain carries TRBV25-1 and TRBJ2-3; 14 bases line up with TRBD2. Germline loops: CDR1 MGHDK, CDR2 SYGVNS. This CDR3 region has 15 residues. The trim removed 4 bases at V and 8 bases at J, leaving 5 bases unmatched. CDR3 sequence (DNA): TGTGCCAGCAGTGGTCGACTAGCGGGGGGGGCTACGCAGTATTTT. Translating it yields CASSGRLAGGATQYF.

This clone was counted once. The chain combines TRBV5-8 with TRBJ2-3, with D possibly being TRBD2 (6 bases). V was clipped by 6 bases and J by 2 bases, with 16 bases between them. The germline V gene encodes CDR1 SGHTS and CDR2 YDEGEE. CDR3 length: 15 residues. CDR3 loop: CASNGPGVTTDTQYF. CDR3 nucleotides: TGTGCCAGCAACGGACCGGGAGTCACCACAGATACGCAGTATTTT.

This chain joins TRBV24-1 and TRBJ2-2; no clear D. This CDR3 is 12 amino acids long. The V end was cut by 2 bases, the J end by 4 bases, with 1 base between. Germline CDR1 and CDR2: KGHDR and SFDVKD. The CDR3 sequence: CATSDSTGELFF. For the CDR3, the DNA is TGTGCCACCAGTGATTCCACCGGGGAGCTGTTTTTT.

The genes are TRBV6-5 and TRBJ2-7, with TRBD2 identical over 8 bases. The CDR3 consists of 15 residues. J gave up 2 bases and V 7 bases, and 10 bases lay outside the gene matches. Germline lookup yields CDR1 MNHEY and CDR2 SVGAGI. The CDR3 loop reads CASMGYGRAAYEQYF. The CDR3 DNA is TGTGCCAGCATGGGATACGGGAGGGCCGCCTACGAGCAGTACTTC.

CDR3 region: CASSELGGASNSPLHF. CDR3 DNA sequence: TGTGCCAGCAGTGAATTGGGGGGGGCGAGTAATTCACCCCTCCACTTT. This chain connects TRBV25-1 to TRBJ1-6, with D perhaps TRBD1 (6 bases). The V gene's germline CDR1 is MGHDK and CDR2 SYGVNS. The length of the CDR3 is 16 residues. Trimming took off 1 base at V and 6 bases at J, with 13 bases between the two ends.

J is TRBJ1-5 and V is TRBV29-1; D gene unclear. Germline lookup yields CDR1 SQVTM and CDR2 ANQGSEA. This CDR3 has 10 residues. V lost 4 bases and J lost 2, with 0 bases in between. CDR3 amino acids: CSVGNQPQHF. In DNA form, the CDR3 reads TGCAGCGTTGGCAATCAGCCCCAGCATTTT.

The chain combines TRBV7-6 with TRBJ2-1; TRBD1 matches at 10 bases. V gave up 5 bases and J gave up 8 bases; unmatched junction bases: 9. Germline V gene lookup returns CDR1 SGHVS and CDR2 FNYEAQ. The CDR3 runs to 15 residues. CDR3 amino acids: CASSLTGGFVDEQFF. CDR3 nucleotide sequence: TGTGCCAGCAGCCTGACAGGGGGCTTTGTCGATGAGCAGTTCTTC.

This chain uses TRBV10-2 with TRBJ1-5; D unclear. This CDR3 is built from 12 residues. Between the trimmed V and J ends, which lost 5 bases and 3 bases, there was a span of 5 bases. Germline CDR1 WSHSY, CDR2 SAAADI. The CDR3 reads CASSIDNQPQHF. The CDR3, as DNA: TGCGCCAGCAGTATTGACAATCAGCCCCAGCATTTT.

This clone appeared a single time. The CDR3 nucleotides read TGTGCCACCAGCAGAGATCTCGGCTTCTATGGCTACACCTTC. Its protein product is CATSRDLGFYGYTF. V gene TRBV15 combines with J gene TRBJ1-2; D is unclear. Germline V lookup: CDR1 LNHNV, CDR2 YYDKDF (reference sequence). V lost 0 bases, J lost 4 bases, and 9 bases lay in between. The CDR3 is made up of 14 amino acids.

The chain recombines TRBV3-1 (or the pseudogene TRBV3-2) with TRBJ2-5; D is unclear. Between the trimmed V and J ends, which lost 2 bases and 7 bases, there was a span of 8 bases. This CDR3 region has 12 residues. Looked up from germline, CDR1 is LGHDT and CDR2 is YNNKEL (reference sequence). The CDR3 bases are TGTGCCAGCAGCCAATCGGATAGGACCCAGTACTTC. It encodes CASSQSDRTQYF.

J is TRBJ2-5 and V is TRBV11-2; D perhaps matches TRBD1 (6 bases). Germline V CDR1 and CDR2: SGHAT, FQNNGV. The length of the CDR3 is 15 residues. V lost 4 bases and J 4 bases, leaving 16 bases between the germline ends. The chain's CDR3 is CASSSRAGTTETQYF. DNA of the CDR3: TGTGCCAGCAGCTCTCGCGCTGGGACAACAGAGACCCAGTACTTC.

This chain joins TRBV28 and TRBJ1-3, with 7 bases that match TRBD1. Germline lookup yields CDR1 MDHEN and CDR2 SYDVKM. After removal of 6 bases from V and 4 bases from J, the junction contained 6 bases not matched to a gene. The CDR3 consists of 14 residues. The CDR3 DNA sequence: TGTGCCAGCAGGGGCAGGGGGAACGGAAACACCATATATTTT. It encodes CASRGRGNGNTIYF. The complete variable domain, with remaining parts taken from reference TRBV28 and TRBJ1-3, reads DVKVTQSSRYLVKRTGEKVFLECVQDMDHENMFWYRQDPGLGLRLIYFSYDVKMKEKGDIPEGYSVSREKKERFSLILESASTNQTSMYLCASRGRGNGNTIYFGEGSWLTVV.

This chain links TRBV2 with TRBJ1-5; the D is unclear. This CDR3 comprises 14 residues. CDR1 and CDR2 (germline): SNHLY, FYNNEI. The germline V and J ends were trimmed by 2 bases and 3 bases, with 8 bases remaining between them. CDR3 in DNA: TGTGCCAGCAGTGAACGACTGTTCAATCAGCCCCAGCATTTT. It codes for CASSERLFNQPQHF.

The V and J genes are TRBV5-4 and TRBJ2-5; D is unresolved. The V gene lost 8 bases and the J gene lost 5 bases, with 16 bases spanning the gap. Germline CDR1 and CDR2: SGHNT and YYREEE (reference sequence). This CDR3 region has 13 residues. The CDR3 loop is CARARKLRETQYF. Here the CDR3 DNA reads TGTGCCAGAGCTCGAAAGCTAAGGGAGACCCAGTACTTC.

This clone was seen only a few times. The chain links TRBV28 to TRBJ2-7; TRBD2 aligns across 12 bases. This CDR3 comprises 15 residues. V lost 7 bases to trimming and J lost 1 base; unmatched junction nucleotides: 5. Germline CDR1 reads MDHEN; CDR2 reads SYDVKM. As DNA, the CDR3 is TGTGCCAGCACCGCACTAGCGGGGGGTTCCTACGAGCAGTACTTC. The encoded protein is CASTALAGGSYEQYF.

This chain uses TRBV29-1 with TRBJ2-5, with 10 bases matching TRBD2. V dropped 0 bases and J dropped 3; count of bases not matched to a gene: 4. Germline lookup yields CDR1 SQVTM and CDR2 ANQGSEA. This CDR3 is built from 15 residues. CDR3 in amino acids: CSVEDGLAGEETQYF. DNA for the CDR3: TGCAGCGTTGAAGATGGTCTAGCGGGGGAAGAGACCCAGTACTTC.

The rearrangement joins TRBV12-3 or TRBV12-4 to TRBJ2-7; 9 bases line up with TRBD1. This CDR3 has 13 amino acids. Trimming cost V 8 bases and J 5 bases; bases outside gene matches: 7. In DNA, the CDR3 is TGTGCCAGCGGCCATACAGGGGGCCACGAGCAGTACTTC. It is translated as CASGHTGGHEQYF.

The chain recombines TRBV28 with TRBJ1-2, with a possible D match to TRBD1 (5 bases). V was trimmed by 4 bases and J by 4 bases, leaving 16 bases between them. Germline CDR1 and CDR2: MDHEN and SYDVKM. The length of the CDR3 is 15 residues. The CDR3: CASSSGQGPFYGYTF. The DNA for the CDR3 is TGTGCCAGCAGTTCGGGTCAGGGCCCCTTCTATGGCTACACCTTC.

This rearrangement joins TRBV18 to TRBJ1-2, with D possibly being TRBD1 (5 bases). The CDR3 runs 16 residues. V dropped 3 bases and J dropped 2 bases, with 16 bases sitting between them. Looked up from germline, CDR1 is KGHSH and CDR2 is LQKENI. The CDR3 sequence is CASSPDINTGNYGYTF. CDR3 nucleotide sequence: TGTGCCAGCTCACCGGACATTAATACGGGAAACTATGGCTACACCTTC. Filled out from reference TRBV18 and TRBJ1-2, the complete variable domain reads NAGVMQNPRHLVRRRGQEARLRCSPMKGHSHVYWYRQLPEEGLKFMVYLQKENIIDESGMPKERFSAEFPKEGPSILRIQQVVRGDSAAYFCASSPDINTGNYGYTFGSGTRLTVV.